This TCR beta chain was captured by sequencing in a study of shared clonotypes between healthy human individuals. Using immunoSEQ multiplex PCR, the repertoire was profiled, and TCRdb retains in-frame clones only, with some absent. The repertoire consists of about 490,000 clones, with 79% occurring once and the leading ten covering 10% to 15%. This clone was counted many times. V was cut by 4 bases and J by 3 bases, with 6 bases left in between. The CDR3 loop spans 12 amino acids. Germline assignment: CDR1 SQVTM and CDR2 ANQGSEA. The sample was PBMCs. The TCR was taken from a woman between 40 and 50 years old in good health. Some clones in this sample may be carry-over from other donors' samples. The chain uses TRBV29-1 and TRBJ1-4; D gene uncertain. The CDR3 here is CSVAQANEKLFF. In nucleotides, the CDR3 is TGCAGCGTTGCACAAGCTAATGAAAAACTGTTTTTT. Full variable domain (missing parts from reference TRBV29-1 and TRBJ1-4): SAVISQKPSRDICQRGTSLTIQCQVDSQVTMMFWYRQQPGQSLTLIATANQGSEATYESGFVIDKFPISRPNLTFSTLTVSNMSPEDSSIYLCSVAQANEKLFFGSGTQLSVL.